The text below deals with one TCR beta chain. Its antigen is currently unknown. The data stem from a study of cytomegalovirus exposure and HLA in healthy donors. This CDR3 has 17 amino acids. Trimming cost V 0 bases and J 5 bases, with 16 bases left between them. From germline, CDR1 is ENHRY and CDR2 SYGVKD. In the PCR, 60 Vbeta and 13 Jbeta primers were used. Method: immunoSEQ multiplex PCR; TCRdb's copy keeps in-frame clones and lacks some. The sample holds about 150,000 clones, 65% to 80% seen once. General observations from the study: Per a later analysis, HLA-associated TCR beta chains showed more clonal expansion than other, equally common TCR beta chains. The authors later linked a missense DCLRE1C variant to TCR beta V- and J-gene trimming. CMV serostatus was the sole immune exposure information available. One cluster of highly shared sequence variants probably arose as a sequencing artifact.

The chain combines TRBV10-3 with TRBJ1-4; D is undetermined. What was sequenced was PBMCs. This clonotype was sampled from a man between 18 and 29 years old in good health and CMV-seronegative. Written as DNA, the CDR3 is TGTGCCATCAGTGAGTCTGGGCGATTCACCCACAATGAAAAACTGTTTTTT. This encodes CAISESGRFTHNEKLFF.